Below are 31 T cell receptor beta chains sequenced from a single sample in a study of response to subunit inactivated influenza vaccine. TCRdb reanalysed the RT-PCR reads using MiXCR and keeps one entry per CDR3 protein. Of about 540,000 distinct CDR3 sequences detected, less than 25% appear once; the ten largest clones hold around 2.8%. In addition, the sample was reused for a study of T cells expressing NK-cell markers. From that paper: cDNA encoding TCR beta was synthesized via 5'RACE template switching incorporating UMIs.

The material sequenced was CD4+ T cells sorted from PBMCs, taken 12 days after vaccination. All receptors derive from a man aged 50-60 years who received an inactivated influenza vaccine.

This clonotype has just a few counts. The chain combines TRBV5-1 with TRBJ1-4; a possible D gene is TRBD1 (6 bases). Germline V gene data show CDR1 as SGHRS and CDR2 as YFSETQ. Trimming removed 0 bases at V and 3 bases at J, with 18 bases between. The CDR3 has 18 residues. The CDR3, as DNA: TGCGCCAGCAGCTTGGAAGGAGGGGGAATGTTTGCTAATGAAAAACTGTTTTTT. Its protein product is CASSLEGGGMFANEKLFF.

The rearrangement links TRBV10-3 to TRBJ2-7; perhaps D is TRBD1 or TRBD2 (5 bases each). The CDR3 runs 14 residues. Germline CDR1 reads ENHRY; CDR2 reads SYGVKD. Trimming removed 8 bases from V and 8 bases from J, with 22 bases in between. CDR3 in amino acids: CAIAPGPNPFQQYF. In DNA form, the CDR3 reads TGTGCCATCGCCCCGGGACCCAATCCCTTTCAGCAGTACTTC.

The chain carries TRBV10-3 and TRBJ1-1; D is undetermined. This CDR3 has 13 residues. Trimming cost V 10 bases and J 2 bases, with 14 bases left between them. Germline V gene data show CDR1 as ENHRY and CDR2 as SYGVKD. CDR3 amino acids: CATALEGNTEAFF. In DNA, the CDR3 is TGTGCCACTGCCTTGGAGGGCAACACTGAAGCTTTCTTT.

This clonotype was observed a handful of times. V and J are TRBV5-1 and TRBJ1-1; a possible D gene is TRBD1 (6 bases). Trimming took 4 bases from V and 4 from J, leaving 17 bases between them. This CDR3 comprises 15 residues. Looked up from germline, CDR1 is SGHRS and CDR2 is YFSETQ. CDR3: CASSTGGGAGTEAFF. The CDR3 DNA reads TGCGCCAGCAGCACCGGAGGGGGGGCGGGCACTGAAGCTTTCTTT.

The V gene is TRBV7-2, the J gene TRBJ2-7, with 10 bases aligning to TRBD2. This CDR3 is built from 16 residues. Germline lookup yields CDR1 SGHTA and CDR2 FQGNSA. V was clipped by 5 bases and J by 2 bases; unmatched bases: 9. CDR3 sequence (DNA): TGTGCCAGCAGCGCCATTCCTAGCGGGAGAGCCTACGAGCAGTACTTC. Translating gives CASSAIPSGRAYEQYF.

The chain combines TRBV5-1 with TRBJ1-1; 7 nucleotides match TRBD1. Germline values: CDR1 SGHRS, CDR2 YFSETQ. Trimming cost V 7 bases and J 6 bases; bases outside gene matches: 9. The CDR3 loop spans 13 amino acids. This CDR3 is CASGTASRSEAFF. The CDR3, as DNA: TGCGCCAGCGGGACAGCCAGTCGATCTGAAGCTTTCTTT.

This rearrangement joins TRBV4-2 to TRBJ2-7; D is unresolved. V was trimmed by 0 bases and J by 7 bases, leaving 16 bases between them. The CDR3 is 15 residues long. The V gene's germline CDR1 is LGHNA and CDR2 YNFKEQ. CDR3 DNA sequence: TGTGCCAGCAGCCAAGATCTTACCGTTGGGGTAGAGCAGTACTTC. Translation gives CASSQDLTVGVEQYF.

Many counts were recorded for this clonotype. The chain links TRBV29-1 to TRBJ2-7; D gene uncertain. Looked up from germline, CDR1 is SQVTM and CDR2 is ANQGSEA. The length of the CDR3 is 14 residues. Deletions cut 3 bases from V and 3 bases from J, with 15 bases between. The CDR3: CSVELNRSGYEQYF. In nucleotides, the CDR3 is TGCAGCGTTGAGCTGAATAGAAGTGGCTACGAGCAGTACTTC.

The V call is TRBV6-2 or TRBV6-3, the J call TRBJ2-7; 7 nucleotides line up with TRBD2. Germline lookup yields CDR1 MNHEY and CDR2 SVGEGT. The CDR3 totals 16 residues. V lost 5 bases to trimming and J lost 6 bases; unmatched junction nucleotides: 16. DNA for the CDR3: TGTGCCAGCAGTAAGAGACTAGCCCGTGGCTGGGGCGAGCAGTACTTC. Amino acids: CASSKRLARGWGEQYF.

This clonotype was observed many times. The chain links TRBV20-1 to TRBJ1-6; TRBD1 matches at 7 bases. Unmatched junction bases numbered 5, after V lost 5 bases and J lost 7 bases. Germline CDR1 and CDR2: DFQATT and SNEGSKA (reference sequence). The CDR3 runs 13 residues. The CDR3, as DNA: TGCAGTGCTTTGGGACAGACCAATTCACCCCTCCACTTT. It specifies CSALGQTNSPLHF.

In its sample, this clonotype was seen a few times. V and J are TRBV5-1 and TRBJ1-1, with D possibly matching TRBD1 (5 bases). CDR1 is SGHRS, CDR2 YFSETQ, per germline. The CDR3 is made up of 15 amino acids. V gave up 1 base and J gave up 0 bases, with 10 bases separating them. DNA of the CDR3: TGCGCCAGCAGCTTGACGGGACTCTTGAACACTGAAGCTTTCTTT. Encoded protein: CASSLTGLLNTEAFF.

This clonotype was detected only a few times. V and J are TRBV6-1 and TRBJ2-7; D ambiguous. V lost 6 bases to trimming and J lost 2 bases, with 20 bases between them. The CDR3 has 16 amino acids. The germline V gene has CDR1 MNHNS and CDR2 SASEGT. This CDR3 is CASRLRDTLHPYEQYF. For the CDR3, the DNA is TGTGCCAGCAGACTTCGTGACACACTGCATCCCTACGAGCAGTACTTC.

This clonotype has more than one count but fewer than ten. The rearrangement links TRBV20-1 to TRBJ2-7, with D tentatively TRBD2 (5 bases). CDR3 length: 14 residues. Trimming stripped 3 bases from V and 4 bases from J, with 16 bases between. Germline CDR1 reads DFQATT; CDR2 reads SNEGSKA (reference sequence). CDR3 coding DNA: TGCAGTGCTAGTGAACGGCCGGGGTCTTACGAGCAGTACTTC. It yields the protein CSASERPGSYEQYF.

V usage is TRBV5-8 and J usage is TRBJ2-7; possible D gene TRBD1, 5 bases. CDR3 length: 17 amino acids. Germline values: CDR1 SGHTS, CDR2 YDEGEE. V was shortened by 4 bases and J by 2 bases, with 22 bases between the two germline ends. CDR3 in amino acids: CASSPYVRERTTYEQYF. In nucleotides, the CDR3 is TGTGCCAGCAGCCCATACGTCAGGGAACGAACGACCTACGAGCAGTACTTC.

This clonotype was counted only a few times. The gene calls are TRBV29-1 and TRBJ2-7, with 9 positions matching TRBD1. The CDR3 has 14 residues. CDR1 is SQVTM, CDR2 ANQGSEA, per germline. The junction had 8 bases not matched to a gene; V was cut back by 6 bases and J by 2 bases. Here the CDR3 DNA reads TGCAGCGTGGGGACAGGGAGCCGTACCTACGAGCAGTACTTC. This gives the protein CSVGTGSRTYEQYF.

This clonotype was picked up many times. The chain joins TRBV6-2 or TRBV6-3 to TRBJ2-3, with a possible D match to TRBD2 (6 bases). Germline V gene data show CDR1 as MNHEY and CDR2 as SVGEGT. V was cut by 2 bases and J by 2 bases, with 11 bases left in between. The CDR3 consists of 15 residues. The CDR3 DNA reads TGTGCCAGCAGTTACAGTGGCGGGGCCACAGATACGCAGTATTTT. It yields the protein CASSYSGGATDTQYF.

The V call is TRBV29-1, the J call TRBJ2-7, with a possible D match to TRBD1 (6 bases). Germline V lookup: CDR1 SQVTM, CDR2 ANQGSEA. CDR3 length: 13 amino acids. The V end lost 7 bases, the J end lost 0 bases, and 13 bases lay between the germline ends. The CDR3 is CSARRGISYEQYF. CDR3 DNA sequence: TGCAGCGCCCGCAGGGGTATCTCCTACGAGCAGTACTTC.

In its sample, this clonotype was seen a few times. This chain links TRBV5-1 with TRBJ2-1; TRBD1 aligns across 12 bases. The CDR3 loop spans 17 amino acids. From germline, CDR1 is SGHRS and CDR2 YFSETQ. With 3 bases clipped from V and 1 base from J, the junction kept 5 bases outside the gene matches. DNA of the CDR3: TGCGCCAGCAGCTGGGACAGGGGGCCGACTTCCTACAATGAGCAGTTCTTC. Amino acids: CASSWDRGPTSYNEQFF.

The chain carries TRBV4-3 and TRBJ2-1; TRBD1 matches 8 bases. The trim removed 1 base at V and 10 bases at J, leaving 9 bases unmatched. CDR3 size: 15 residues. Germline lookup yields CDR1 LGHNA and CDR2 YSLEER. The CDR3 DNA reads as TGCGCCAGCAGCCAAGGGACAGGGAGTAAGGGGGAGCAGTTCTTC. Protein product: CASSQGTGSKGEQFF.

The chain combines TRBV6-2 or TRBV6-3 with TRBJ2-2; no definite D call. The V end was cut by 1 base, the J end by 2 bases, with 5 bases between. The CDR3 is 14 amino acids. The germline V gene has CDR1 MNHEY and CDR2 SVGEGT. As DNA, the CDR3 is TGTGCCAGCAGTTACTATACTAACACCGGGGAGCTGTTTTTT. This codes for CASSYYTNTGELFF.

Ten or more counts support this clonotype. Relative to the germline gene, one junction end is altered; a read error may explain this. This chain uses TRBV7-9 with TRBJ2-3; D remains unclear. The CDR3 spans 12 residues. Germline lookup yields CDR1 SEHNR and CDR2 FQNEAQ (reference sequence). In DNA form, the CDR3 reads TGCGCCAGCAGCTTGGCCGCAGATACGCAGTATTTT. Its translation: CASSLAADTQYF. Supplemented by reference TRBV7-9 and TRBJ2-3, the full variable domain reads DTGVSQNPRHKITKRGQNVTFRCDPISEHNRLYWYRQTLGQGPEFLTYFQNEAQLEKSRLLSDRFSAERPKGSFSTLEIQRTEQGDSAMYLCASSLAADTQYFGPGTRLTVL.

This clonotype was detected a few times. The chain links TRBV20-1 to TRBJ2-1; 10 nucleotides line up with TRBD2. Trimming at V came to 3 bases and at J to 8 bases, leaving 7 bases not matched to a gene. Germline V lookup: CDR1 DFQATT, CDR2 SNEGSKA (reference sequence). The length of the CDR3 is 14 residues. The CDR3 nucleotides read TGCAGTGCTAGTAAGCTAGCGGGAGTTGATGAGCAGTTCTTC. Its translation is CSASKLAGVDEQFF.

The V call is TRBV7-8, the J call TRBJ2-7; D is possibly TRBD1 or TRBD2 (5 bases each). The CDR3 is made up of 16 amino acids. Germline V gives CDR1 SGHVS, CDR2 FQNEAQ. V was trimmed by 5 bases and J by 0 bases, leaving 17 bases between them. The CDR3 DNA reads as TGTGCCAGCAGCCTAAAAACCGGGGCTAGCTCCTACGAGCAGTACTTC. It translates to CASSLKTGASSYEQYF.

This clonotype was observed a handful of times. This chain connects TRBV4-3 to TRBJ2-3, with TRBD2 matching over 9 bases. V was clipped by 0 bases and J by 0 bases; unmatched bases: 4. Germline lookup yields CDR1 LGHNA and CDR2 YSLEER. The CDR3 length is 17 residues. The DNA for the CDR3 is TGCGCCAGCAGCCAAGATGTCACTAGCGGGAGCACAGATACGCAGTATTTT. It yields the protein CASSQDVTSGSTDTQYF.

This clonotype has more than one count but fewer than ten. The V gene is TRBV7-2, the J gene TRBJ1-5; D uncertain. The CDR3 length is 14 residues. Germline V gives CDR1 SGHTA, CDR2 FQGNSA. Trimming left V 2 bases short and J 4 bases short, with 9 bases between. The CDR3 bases are TGTGCCAGCAGCTTATCATTAGAAAATCAGCCCCAGCATTTT. Protein sequence: CASSLSLENQPQHF.

The rearrangement uses TRBV20-1 and TRBJ2-1; 13 nucleotides line up with TRBD2. The trim removed 5 bases at V and 6 bases at J, leaving 4 bases unmatched. Germline-derived CDR1 and CDR2 are DFQATT and SNEGSKA (reference sequence). The length of the CDR3 is 14 residues. The CDR3 nucleotides are TGCAGTGCTGGCCGGACTAGCGGGAGCAATGAGCAGTTCTTC. Translating gives CSAGRTSGSNEQFF.

The genes are TRBV18 and TRBJ2-7, with D hard to call. From germline, CDR1 is KGHSH and CDR2 LQKENI. V shed 0 bases and J shed 2 bases, with 11 bases lying between them. This CDR3 contains 15 residues. The CDR3 coding sequence is TGTGCCAGCTCACCACCGCTGGGGTCTACCTACGAGCAGTACTTC. It specifies CASSPPLGSTYEQYF.

The V and J genes are TRBV7-2 and TRBJ2-3, with D unclear. Trimming took 1 base from V and 9 from J, leaving 8 bases between them. The CDR3 is made up of 12 amino acids. Germline loops: CDR1 SGHTA, CDR2 FQGNSA. CDR3 sequence (DNA): TGTGCCAGCAGCTTAGGACCCCCCACGCAGTATTTT. Translating gives CASSLGPPTQYF.

This rearrangement joins TRBV12-3 or TRBV12-4 to TRBJ2-5, with unresolved D. The CDR3 is made up of 14 amino acids. V shed 6 bases and J shed 2 bases, with 13 bases lying between them. The CDR3 loop is CASSPWLNQETQYF. DNA of the CDR3: TGTGCCAGCAGCCCCTGGCTAAATCAAGAGACCCAGTACTTC.

This clonotype was counted between two and nine times. The chain has TRBV20-1 and TRBJ1-5; a weak D match, TRBD1 (6 bases). Germline-derived CDR1 and CDR2 are DFQATT and SNEGSKA (reference sequence). This CDR3 is 16 amino acids long. V was pared by 3 bases and J by 1 base, with 16 bases between. The CDR3 here is CSARRGGALSNQPQHF. In DNA form, the CDR3 reads TGCAGTGCTAGGCGGGGGGGGGCCTTAAGCAATCAGCCCCAGCATTTT.

This clonotype has at least ten counts. The chain combines TRBV12-3 or TRBV12-4 with TRBJ2-7; a possible D gene is TRBD1 (6 bases). The CDR3 loop spans 12 amino acids. The germline V and J ends were trimmed by 5 bases and 7 bases, with 12 bases remaining between them. In DNA form, the CDR3 reads TGTGCCAGCAGTCCCGACAGGAGGGAGCAGTACTTC. Protein sequence: CASSPDRREQYF.